This T cell receptor (beta chain) was captured in a study of spatial heterogeneity in lung cancer (dated by TCRdb to the late 2010s). Regarding the research as a whole: Beta-chain transcripts were consistently detected in greater numbers than alpha-chain transcripts, which likely reflected higher beta-chain transcript abundance. In the raw uncorrected reads, each unique combination of TCR and UMI appeared more than ten times on average. In non-small cell lung cancer, the study made a quantitative comparison of TCR alpha and beta repertoires among multiple tumor regions, matched nontumor lung and blood. The study linked features of the TCR repertoire to counts of nonsynonymous mutations, which were determined by whole-exome sequencing of tumor tissue. At surgery, both alpha and beta chains were TCR-sequenced in about 200 tumor regions, 64 matched nontumor lung samples and around 50 PBMC samples. Overall study results and their limits: Confirming at a functional level the hypothesis that regional TCRs recognize regional mutations was considered to require additional single-cell paired TCR alpha and beta sequencing. Ubiquitous expanded tumor TCRs were found in blood more often at tumor resection than at routine follow-up.

The library was generated by 5' RACE. The instrument given in TCRdb is NextSeq 500. In the TCR library protocol, a unique molecular identifier was attached to each TCR cDNA molecule so that PCR and sequencing errors could be corrected. Per the source publication's procedure: TCR identification, UMI-based error correction and CDR3 extraction were performed with Decombinator tools. TCRs above a frequency of 2 per 1,000, corresponding to the top 1% of the tumor frequency distribution, were defined as expanded. Rényi diversity was computed with the R vegan package after subsampling each repertoire 100 times to 5,000 TCRs. CDR3 similarity networks were built from amino acid triplet string-kernel similarity, connecting CDR3s with pairwise similarity above 0.82. TCRdb trimmed public reads at Q25 via fastp, called clones via MiXCR and kept in-frame beta chains. A single entry per CDR3 protein holds the most common genes and DNA from its merged rows. Here the V and J calls rest on TCRdb's processing, not on the authors' analysis. The sample table lists around 24,000 distinct CDR3 sequences, approximately 7.2% of them with a count of one. The top ten clones comprise roughly 13% of the sample.

In light of the paper, this sample's time point label describes: sample taken at primary tumor resection. Without any cell sorting, TCR sequencing was performed on whole RNA extracted either from tumor and nontumor lung tissue or from cryopreserved PBMC samples. The donors were 60 to 80 patients from the lung TRACERx cohort who had early-stage, untreated non-small cell lung cancer. A patient was chosen for TCR sequencing only when enough RNA was available from at least two tumor regions. This clonotype came up many times. Its binding antigen is unknown. It has no much larger one-base neighbor in the sample; base qualities were not kept. This clonotype originated in a male donor with early-stage non-small cell lung cancer. Sequenced material: PBMCs, taken at surgery.

The bases are TGTGCCAGCAGTTTAAACATGGCAGCGAACACCGGGGAGCTGTTTTTT. This yields the protein CASSLNMAANTGELFF. The chain joins TRBV12-3 or TRBV12-4 to TRBJ2-2; too little of a D gene remains to name it. Between the V and J ends, shortened by 2 bases and 0 bases respectively, the junction contains 10 bases. From its cysteine to its phenylalanine, the CDR3 spans 16 amino acids. Solely the CDR3 DNA is kept, with 48 bases framed from the first base.